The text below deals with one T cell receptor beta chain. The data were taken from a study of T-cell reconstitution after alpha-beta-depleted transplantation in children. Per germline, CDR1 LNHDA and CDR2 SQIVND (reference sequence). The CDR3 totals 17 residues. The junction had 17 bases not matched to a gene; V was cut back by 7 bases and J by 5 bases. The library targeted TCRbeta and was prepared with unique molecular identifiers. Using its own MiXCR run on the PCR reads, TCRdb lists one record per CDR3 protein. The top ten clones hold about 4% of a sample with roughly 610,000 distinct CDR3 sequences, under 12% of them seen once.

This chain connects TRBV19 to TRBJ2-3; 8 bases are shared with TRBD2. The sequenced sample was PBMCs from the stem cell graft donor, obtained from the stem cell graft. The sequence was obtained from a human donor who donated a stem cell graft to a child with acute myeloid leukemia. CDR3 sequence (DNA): TGTGCCAGTAACCCCGGAAACCGGGAGGGTTTCGTAGATACGCAGTATTTT. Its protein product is CASNPGNREGFVDTQYF.